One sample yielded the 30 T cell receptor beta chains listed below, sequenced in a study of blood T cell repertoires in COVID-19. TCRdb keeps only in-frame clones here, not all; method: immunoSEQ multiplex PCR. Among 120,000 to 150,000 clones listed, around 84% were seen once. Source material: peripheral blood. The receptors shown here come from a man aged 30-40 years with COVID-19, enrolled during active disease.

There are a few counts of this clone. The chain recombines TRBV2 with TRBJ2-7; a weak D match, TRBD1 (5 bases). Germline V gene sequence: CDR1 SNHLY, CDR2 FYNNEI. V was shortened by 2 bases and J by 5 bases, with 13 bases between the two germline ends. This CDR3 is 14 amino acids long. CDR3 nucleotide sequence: TGTGCCAGCAGTGAATTAGGGTGGGGCGACGAGCAGTACTTC. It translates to CASSELGWGDEQYF. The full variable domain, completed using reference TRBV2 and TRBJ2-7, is EPEVTQTPSHQVTQMGQEVILRCVPISNHLYFYWYRQILGQKVEFLVSFYNNEISEKSEIFDDQFSVERPDGSNFTLKIRSTKLEDSAMYFCASSELGWGDEQYFGPGTRLTVT.

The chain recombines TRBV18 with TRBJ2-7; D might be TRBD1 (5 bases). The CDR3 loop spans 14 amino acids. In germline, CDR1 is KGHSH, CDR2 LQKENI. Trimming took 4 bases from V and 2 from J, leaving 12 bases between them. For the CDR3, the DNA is TGTGCCAGCTCACAGGGGCGTAAGACCTACGAGCAGTACTTC. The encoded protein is CASSQGRKTYEQYF.

The CDR3, as DNA: TGTGCCAGCAGCCCCCGGACAGGGTGGGAGCAGTACTTC. Encoded protein: CASSPRTGWEQYF. V is TRBV11-1 and J is TRBJ2-7; 8 positions match TRBD1. CDR3 length equals 13 residues. J gave up 7 bases and V 5 bases, and 7 bases lay outside the gene matches. The germline V gene encodes CDR1 SGHAT and CDR2 FQDESV (reference sequence).

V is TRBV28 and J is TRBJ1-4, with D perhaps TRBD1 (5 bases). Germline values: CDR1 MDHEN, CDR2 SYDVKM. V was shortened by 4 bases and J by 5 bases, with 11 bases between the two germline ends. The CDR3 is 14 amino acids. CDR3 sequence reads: CASSWGVGNEKLFF. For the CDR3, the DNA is TGTGCCAGCAGTTGGGGGGTGGGAAATGAAAAACTGTTTTTT.

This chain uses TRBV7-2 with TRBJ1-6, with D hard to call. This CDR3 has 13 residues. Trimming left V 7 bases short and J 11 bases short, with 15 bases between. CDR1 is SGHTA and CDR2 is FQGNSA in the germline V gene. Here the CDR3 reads CASTAGGRPPLHF. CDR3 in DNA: TGTGCCAGCACTGCGGGAGGTCGGCCACCCCTCCACTTT.

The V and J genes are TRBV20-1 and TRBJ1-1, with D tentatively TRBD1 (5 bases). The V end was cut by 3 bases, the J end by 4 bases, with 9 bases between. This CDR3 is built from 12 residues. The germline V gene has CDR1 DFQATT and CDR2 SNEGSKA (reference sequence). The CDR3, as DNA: TGCAGTGCTAGTCAGGGTCGCACTGAAGCTTTCTTT. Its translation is CSASQGRTEAFF.

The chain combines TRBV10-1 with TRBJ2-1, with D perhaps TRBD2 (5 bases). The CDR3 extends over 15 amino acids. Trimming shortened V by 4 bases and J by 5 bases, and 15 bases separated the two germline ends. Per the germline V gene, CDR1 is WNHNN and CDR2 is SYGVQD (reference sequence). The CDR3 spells CASSGTPSGNNEQFF. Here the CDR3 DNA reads TGCGCCAGCAGTGGGACTCCTTCGGGCAACAATGAGCAGTTCTTC.

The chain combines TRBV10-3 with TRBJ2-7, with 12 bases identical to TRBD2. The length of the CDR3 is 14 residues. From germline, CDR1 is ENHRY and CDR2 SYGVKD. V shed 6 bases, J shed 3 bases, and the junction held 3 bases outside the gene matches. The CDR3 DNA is TGTGCCATCAGGGGGACTAGCGGGCTCTACGAGCAGTACTTC. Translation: CAIRGTSGLYEQYF.

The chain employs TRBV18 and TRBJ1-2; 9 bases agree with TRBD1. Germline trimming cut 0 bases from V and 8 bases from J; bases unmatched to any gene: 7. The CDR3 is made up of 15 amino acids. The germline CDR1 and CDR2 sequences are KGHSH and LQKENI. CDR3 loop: CASSPPGTGMFGYTF. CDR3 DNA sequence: TGTGCCAGCTCACCACCCGGGACAGGGATGTTCGGCTACACCTTC.

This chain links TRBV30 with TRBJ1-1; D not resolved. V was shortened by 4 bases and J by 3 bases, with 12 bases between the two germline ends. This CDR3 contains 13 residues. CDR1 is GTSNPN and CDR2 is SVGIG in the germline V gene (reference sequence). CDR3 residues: CAWTTTVDTEAFF. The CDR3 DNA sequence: TGTGCCTGGACCACAACAGTGGACACTGAAGCTTTCTTT.

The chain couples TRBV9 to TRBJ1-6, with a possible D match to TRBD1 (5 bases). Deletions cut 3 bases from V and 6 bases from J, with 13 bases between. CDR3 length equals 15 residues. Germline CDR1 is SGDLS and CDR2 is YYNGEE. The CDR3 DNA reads TGTGCCAGCAGCGCCAGGGCTATCGGTAATTCACCCCTCCACTTT. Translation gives CASSARAIGNSPLHF.

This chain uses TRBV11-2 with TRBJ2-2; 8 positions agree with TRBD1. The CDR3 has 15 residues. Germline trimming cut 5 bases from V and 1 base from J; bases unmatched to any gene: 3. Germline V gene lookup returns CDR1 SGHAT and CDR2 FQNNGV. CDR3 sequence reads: CASSQGAMNTGELFF. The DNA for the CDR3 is TGTGCCAGCAGCCAGGGGGCTATGAACACCGGGGAGCTGTTTTTT.

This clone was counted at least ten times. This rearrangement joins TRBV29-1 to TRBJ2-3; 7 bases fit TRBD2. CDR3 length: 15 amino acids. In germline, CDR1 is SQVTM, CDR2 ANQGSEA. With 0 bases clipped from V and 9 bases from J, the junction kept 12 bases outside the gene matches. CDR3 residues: CSVEDATGPGGTQYF. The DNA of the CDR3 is TGCAGCGTTGAAGATGCCACTGGGCCCGGGGGGACGCAGTATTTT.

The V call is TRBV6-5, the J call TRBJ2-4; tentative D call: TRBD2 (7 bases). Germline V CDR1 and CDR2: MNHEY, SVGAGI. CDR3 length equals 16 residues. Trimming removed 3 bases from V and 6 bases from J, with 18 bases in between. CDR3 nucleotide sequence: TGTGCCAGCAGTTATGAGGTTGCGGGGGCTTCAAACATTCAGTACTTC. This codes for CASSYEVAGASNIQYF.

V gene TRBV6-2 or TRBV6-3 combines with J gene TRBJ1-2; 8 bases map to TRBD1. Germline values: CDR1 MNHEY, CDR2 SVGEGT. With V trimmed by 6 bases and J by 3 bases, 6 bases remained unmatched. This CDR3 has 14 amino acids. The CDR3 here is CASSTTGEDYGYTF. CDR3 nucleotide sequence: TGTGCCAGCAGCACGACAGGGGAGGACTATGGCTACACCTTC.

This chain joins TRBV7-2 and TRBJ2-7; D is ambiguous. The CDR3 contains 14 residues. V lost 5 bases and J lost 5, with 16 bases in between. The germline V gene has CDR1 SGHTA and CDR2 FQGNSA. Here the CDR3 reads CASSPTLGFHEQYF. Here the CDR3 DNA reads TGTGCCAGCAGCCCGACTTTGGGTTTCCACGAGCAGTACTTC.

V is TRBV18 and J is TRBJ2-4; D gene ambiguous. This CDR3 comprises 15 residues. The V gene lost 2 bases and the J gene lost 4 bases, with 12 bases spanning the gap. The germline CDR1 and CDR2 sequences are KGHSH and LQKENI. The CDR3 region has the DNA TGTGCCAGCTCACCAGGGCAGAACCGAAAAAACATTCAGTACTTC. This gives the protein CASSPGQNRKNIQYF.

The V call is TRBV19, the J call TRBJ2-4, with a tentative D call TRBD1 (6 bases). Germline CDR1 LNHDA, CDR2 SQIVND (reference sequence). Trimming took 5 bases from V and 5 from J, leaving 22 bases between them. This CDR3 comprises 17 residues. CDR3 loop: CASSLNRDNPRQNIQYF. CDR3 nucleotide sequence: TGTGCCAGTAGTCTTAACCGGGACAATCCTCGACAAAACATTCAGTACTTC. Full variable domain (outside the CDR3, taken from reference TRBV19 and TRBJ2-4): DGGITQSPKYLFRKEGQNVTLSCEQNLNHDAMYWYRQDPGQGLRLIYYSQIVNDFQKGDIAEGYSVSREKKESFPLTVTSAQKNPTAFYLCASSLNRDNPRQNIQYFGAGTRLSVL.

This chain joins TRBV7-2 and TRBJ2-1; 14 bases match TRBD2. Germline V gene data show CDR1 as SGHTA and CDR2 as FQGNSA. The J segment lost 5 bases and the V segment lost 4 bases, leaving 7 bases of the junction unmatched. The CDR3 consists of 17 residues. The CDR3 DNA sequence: TGTGCCAGCAGCTCAGAAATGGGACTAGCGGGAGACAATGAGCAGTTCTTC. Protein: CASSSEMGLAGDNEQFF.

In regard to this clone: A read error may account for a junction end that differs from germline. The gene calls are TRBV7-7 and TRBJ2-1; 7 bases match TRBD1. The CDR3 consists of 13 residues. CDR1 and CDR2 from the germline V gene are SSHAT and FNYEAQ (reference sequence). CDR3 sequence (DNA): TGTGCTAGCAGCCCTGACAGGGCGGGTGAGCAGTTCTTC. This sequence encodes CASSPDRAGEQFF.

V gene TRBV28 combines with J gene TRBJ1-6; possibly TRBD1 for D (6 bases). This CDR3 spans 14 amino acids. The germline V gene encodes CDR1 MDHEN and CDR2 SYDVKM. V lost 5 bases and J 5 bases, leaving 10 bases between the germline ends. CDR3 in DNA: TGTGCCAGCAGTCCGACAGGAGATAATTCACCCCTCCACTTT. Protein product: CASSPTGDNSPLHF.

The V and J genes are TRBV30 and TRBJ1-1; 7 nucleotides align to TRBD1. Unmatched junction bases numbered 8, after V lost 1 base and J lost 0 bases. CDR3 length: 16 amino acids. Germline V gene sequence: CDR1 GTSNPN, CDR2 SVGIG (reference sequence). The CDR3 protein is CAWSAGTVGLNTEAFF. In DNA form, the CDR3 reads TGTGCCTGGAGTGCCGGGACAGTGGGACTGAACACTGAAGCTTTCTTT. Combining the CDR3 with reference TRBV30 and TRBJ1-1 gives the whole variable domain SQTIHQWPATLVQPVGSPLSLECTVEGTSNPNLYWYRQAAGRGLQLLFYSVGIGQISSEVPQNLSASRPQDRQFILSSKKLLLSDSGFYLCAWSAGTVGLNTEAFFGQGTRLTVV.

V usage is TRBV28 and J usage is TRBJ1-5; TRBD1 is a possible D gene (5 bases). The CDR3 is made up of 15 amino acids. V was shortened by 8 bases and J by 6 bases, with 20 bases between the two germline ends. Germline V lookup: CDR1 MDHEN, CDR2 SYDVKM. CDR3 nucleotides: TGTGCCAGCGACGCCCGGGACTTACGTGGTCAGCCCCAGCATTTT. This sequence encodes CASDARDLRGQPQHF.

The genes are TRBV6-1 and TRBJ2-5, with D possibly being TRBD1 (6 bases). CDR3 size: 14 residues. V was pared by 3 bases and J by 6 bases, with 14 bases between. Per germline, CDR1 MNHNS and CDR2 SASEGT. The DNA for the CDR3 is TGTGCCAGCAGTGAGGGGACAAGCTGGAAGACCCAGTACTTC. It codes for CASSEGTSWKTQYF.

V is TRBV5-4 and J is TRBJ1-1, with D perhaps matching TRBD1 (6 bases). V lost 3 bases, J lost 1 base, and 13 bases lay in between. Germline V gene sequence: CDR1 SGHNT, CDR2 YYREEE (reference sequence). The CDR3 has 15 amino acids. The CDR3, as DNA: TGTGCCAGCAGCTCTCCGGGACAACCGAACACTGAAGCTTTCTTT. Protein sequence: CASSSPGQPNTEAFF.

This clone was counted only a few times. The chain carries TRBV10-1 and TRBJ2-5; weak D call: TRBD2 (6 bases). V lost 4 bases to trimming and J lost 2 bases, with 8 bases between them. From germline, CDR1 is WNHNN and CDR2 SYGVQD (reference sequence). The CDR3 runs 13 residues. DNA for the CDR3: TGCGCCAGCAGTGGGGGGGTACAAGAGACCCAGTACTTC. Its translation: CASSGGVQETQYF.

CDR3 loop: CATGKLIYEQYF. CDR3 nucleotide sequence: TGTGCCACCGGGAAACTTATTTACGAGCAGTACTTC. This rearrangement joins TRBV12-3 or TRBV12-4 to TRBJ2-7; tentatively, D is TRBD2 (5 bases). Deletions cut 10 bases from V and 4 bases from J, with 14 bases between. CDR3 length: 12 residues.

The CDR3 DNA reads TGTGCCAGCAGCTTTACCGGGACAGGGGGCTACGAGCAGTACTTC. It encodes CASSFTGTGGYEQYF. The genes are TRBV7-2 and TRBJ2-7; 11 nucleotides line up with TRBD1. Germline assignment: CDR1 SGHTA and CDR2 FQGNSA. The V gene end was trimmed by 3 bases and the J gene end by 3 bases; junction bases not matched to a gene: 4. The CDR3 has 15 residues.

The DNA of the CDR3 is TGTGCCAGCAGTATCCGGGACAGGGTATACAATGAGCAGTTCTTC. Translated, it gives CASSIRDRVYNEQFF. The chain recombines TRBV28 with TRBJ2-1; 9 bases line up with TRBD1. Trimming took 5 bases from V and 4 from J; bases not matched to a gene: 6. This CDR3 region has 15 residues. CDR1 and CDR2 from the germline V gene are MDHEN and SYDVKM. The full variable domain, with the rest looked up from reference TRBV28 and TRBJ2-1, is DVKVTQSSRYLVKRTGEKVFLECVQDMDHENMFWYRQDPGLGLRLIYFSYDVKMKEKGDIPEGYSVSREKKERFSLILESASTNQTSMYLCASSIRDRVYNEQFFGPGTRLTVL.

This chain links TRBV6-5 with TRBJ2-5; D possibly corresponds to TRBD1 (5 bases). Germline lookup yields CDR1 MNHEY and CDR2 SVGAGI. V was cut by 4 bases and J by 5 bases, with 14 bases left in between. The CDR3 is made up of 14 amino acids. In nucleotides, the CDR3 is TGTGCCAGCAGTTTAAGGGGCCGACAGGAGACCCAGTACTTC. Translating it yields CASSLRGRQETQYF.